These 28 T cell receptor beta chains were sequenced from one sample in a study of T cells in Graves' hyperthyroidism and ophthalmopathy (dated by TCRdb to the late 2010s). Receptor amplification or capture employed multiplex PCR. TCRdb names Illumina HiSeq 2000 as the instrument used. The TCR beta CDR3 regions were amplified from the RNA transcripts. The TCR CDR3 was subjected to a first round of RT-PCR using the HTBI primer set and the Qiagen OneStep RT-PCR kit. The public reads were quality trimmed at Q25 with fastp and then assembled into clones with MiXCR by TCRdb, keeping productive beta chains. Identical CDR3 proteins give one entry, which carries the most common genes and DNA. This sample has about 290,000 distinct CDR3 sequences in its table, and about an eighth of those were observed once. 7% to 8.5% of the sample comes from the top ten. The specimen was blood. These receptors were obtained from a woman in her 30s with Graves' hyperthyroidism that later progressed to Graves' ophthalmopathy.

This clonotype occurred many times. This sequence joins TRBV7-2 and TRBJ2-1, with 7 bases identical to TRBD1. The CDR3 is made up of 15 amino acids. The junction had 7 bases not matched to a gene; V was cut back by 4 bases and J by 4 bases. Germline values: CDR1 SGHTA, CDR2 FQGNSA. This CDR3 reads CASSSRNRGYNEQFF. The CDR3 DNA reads TGTGCCAGCAGCTCTAGGAACAGGGGATACAATGAGCAGTTCTTC.

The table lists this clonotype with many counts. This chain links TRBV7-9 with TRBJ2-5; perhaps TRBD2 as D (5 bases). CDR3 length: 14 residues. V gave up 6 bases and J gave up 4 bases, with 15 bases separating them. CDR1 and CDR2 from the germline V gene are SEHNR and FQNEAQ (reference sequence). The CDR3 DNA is TGTGCCAGCAGGACGGGGTTCGGAGGAGAGACCCAGTACTTC. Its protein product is CASRTGFGGETQYF.

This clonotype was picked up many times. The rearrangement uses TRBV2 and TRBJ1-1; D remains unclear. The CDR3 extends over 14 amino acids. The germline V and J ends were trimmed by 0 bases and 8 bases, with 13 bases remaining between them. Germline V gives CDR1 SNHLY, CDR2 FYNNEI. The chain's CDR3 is CASSEALGYSEAFF. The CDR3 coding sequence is TGTGCCAGCAGTGAAGCGCTAGGGTATTCCGAAGCTTTCTTT.

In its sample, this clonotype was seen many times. The CDR3 coding sequence is TGCAGTGCTAGTGAGCCGGGACTAGCGGGGCCCTACGAGCAGTACTTC. It translates to CSASEPGLAGPYEQYF. This chain uses TRBV20-1 with TRBJ2-7; 13 nucleotides align to TRBD2. Losses at the gene ends were 3 bases for V and 2 bases for J; bases not matched to a gene: 7. Germline CDR1 is DFQATT and CDR2 is SNEGSKA (reference sequence). The CDR3 covers 16 residues.

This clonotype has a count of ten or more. CDR3 loop: CASSVAGAGGSYNEQFF. As DNA, the CDR3 is TGTGCCAGCAGCGTAGCTGGGGCGGGAGGGTCATACAATGAGCAGTTCTTC. The V call is TRBV9, the J call TRBJ2-1, with 9 bases identical to TRBD2. Trimming at V came to 0 bases and at J to 4 bases, leaving 8 bases not matched to a gene. Germline CDR1 SGDLS, CDR2 YYNGEE. The CDR3 has 17 residues.

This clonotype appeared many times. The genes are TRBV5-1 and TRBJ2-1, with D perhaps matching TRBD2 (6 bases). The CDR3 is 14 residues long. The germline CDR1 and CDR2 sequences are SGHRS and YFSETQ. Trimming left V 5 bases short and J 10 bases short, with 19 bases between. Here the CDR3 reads CASRWAGPEDEQFF. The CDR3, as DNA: TGCGCCAGCAGGTGGGCGGGACCAGAGGACGAGCAGTTCTTC.

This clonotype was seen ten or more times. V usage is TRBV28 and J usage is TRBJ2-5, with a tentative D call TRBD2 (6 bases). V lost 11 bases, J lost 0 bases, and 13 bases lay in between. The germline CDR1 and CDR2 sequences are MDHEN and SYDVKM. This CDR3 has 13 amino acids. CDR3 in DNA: TGTGCCGGTGGGGGGAATTACCAAGAGACCCAGTACTTC. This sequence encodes CAGGGNYQETQYF.

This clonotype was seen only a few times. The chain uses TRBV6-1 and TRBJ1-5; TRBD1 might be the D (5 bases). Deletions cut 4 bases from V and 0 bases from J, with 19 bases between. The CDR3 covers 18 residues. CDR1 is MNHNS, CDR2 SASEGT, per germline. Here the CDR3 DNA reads TGTGCCAGCAGTGCCCAACCTTCTCAGGGATATAGCAATCAGCCCCAGCATTTT. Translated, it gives CASSAQPSQGYSNQPQHF.

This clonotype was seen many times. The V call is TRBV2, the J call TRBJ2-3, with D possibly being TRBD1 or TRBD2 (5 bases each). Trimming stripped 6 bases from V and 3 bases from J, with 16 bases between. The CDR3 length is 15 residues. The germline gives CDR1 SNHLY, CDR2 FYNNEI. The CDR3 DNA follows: TGTGCCAGCAGAACTAGAGGGGTGGGAACAGATACGCAGTATTTT. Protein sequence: CASRTRGVGTDTQYF.

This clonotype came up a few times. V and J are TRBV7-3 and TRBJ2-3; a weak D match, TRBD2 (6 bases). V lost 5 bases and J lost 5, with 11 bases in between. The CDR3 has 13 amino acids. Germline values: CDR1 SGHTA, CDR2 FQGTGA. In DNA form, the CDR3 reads TGTGCCAGCAGCAGACTAGTGGTAGATACGCAGTATTTT. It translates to CASSRLVVDTQYF.

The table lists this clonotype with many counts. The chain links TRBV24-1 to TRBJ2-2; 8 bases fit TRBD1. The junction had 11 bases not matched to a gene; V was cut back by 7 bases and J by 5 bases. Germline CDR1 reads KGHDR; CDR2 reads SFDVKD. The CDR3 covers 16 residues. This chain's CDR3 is CATSDPTGAYTGELFF. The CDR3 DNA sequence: TGTGCCACCAGCGACCCGACAGGGGCTTATACCGGGGAGCTGTTTTTT.

This CDR3 reads CSARDDMGGRGLGKLFF. Written as DNA, the CDR3 is TGCAGTGCTAGGGACGACATGGGAGGCCGCGGCTTGGGAAAACTGTTTTTT. The chain combines TRBV20-1 with TRBJ1-4, with D unclear. The CDR3 sequence is 17 residues long. V dropped 3 bases and J dropped 10 bases, with 27 bases sitting between them. Germline values: CDR1 DFQATT, CDR2 SNEGSKA (reference sequence).

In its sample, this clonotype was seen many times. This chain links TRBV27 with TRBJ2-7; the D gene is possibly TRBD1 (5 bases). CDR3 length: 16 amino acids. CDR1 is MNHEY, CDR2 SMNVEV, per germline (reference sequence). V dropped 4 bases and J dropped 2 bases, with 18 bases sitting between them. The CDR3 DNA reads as TGTGCCAGCAGTTCCCTTTGGGGCAGGGCCCCCTACGAGCAGTACTTC. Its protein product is CASSSLWGRAPYEQYF.

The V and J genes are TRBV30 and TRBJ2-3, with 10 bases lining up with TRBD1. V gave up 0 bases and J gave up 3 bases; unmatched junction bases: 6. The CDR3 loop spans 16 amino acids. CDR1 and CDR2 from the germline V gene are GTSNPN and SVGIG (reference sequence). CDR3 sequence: CAWSVRGTGVTDTQYF. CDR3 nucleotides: TGTGCCTGGAGTGTACGGGGGACAGGGGTTACAGATACGCAGTATTTT.

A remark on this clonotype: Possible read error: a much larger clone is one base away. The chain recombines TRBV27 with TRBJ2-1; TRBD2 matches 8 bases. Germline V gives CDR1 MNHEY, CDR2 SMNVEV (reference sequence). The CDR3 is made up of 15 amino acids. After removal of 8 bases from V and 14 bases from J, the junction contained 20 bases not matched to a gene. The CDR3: CASAINPGTSGSKFF. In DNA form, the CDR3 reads TGTGCCAGCGCTATCAACCCCGGGACTAGTGGTTCCAAGTTCTTC.

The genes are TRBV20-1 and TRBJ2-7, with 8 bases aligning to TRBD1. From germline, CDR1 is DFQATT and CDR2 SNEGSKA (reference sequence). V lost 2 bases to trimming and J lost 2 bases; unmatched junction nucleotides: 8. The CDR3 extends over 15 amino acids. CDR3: CSARTPGGGTYEQYF. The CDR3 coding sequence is TGCAGTGCTAGAACCCCAGGGGGCGGAACCTACGAGCAGTACTTC.

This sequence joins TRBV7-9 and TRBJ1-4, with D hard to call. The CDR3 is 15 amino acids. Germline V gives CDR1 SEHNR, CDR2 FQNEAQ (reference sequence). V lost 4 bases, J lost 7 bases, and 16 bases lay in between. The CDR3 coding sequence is TGTGCCAGCAGCTCCCTCGGGGAGGGTTTTGAAAAACTGTTTTTT. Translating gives CASSSLGEGFEKLFF.

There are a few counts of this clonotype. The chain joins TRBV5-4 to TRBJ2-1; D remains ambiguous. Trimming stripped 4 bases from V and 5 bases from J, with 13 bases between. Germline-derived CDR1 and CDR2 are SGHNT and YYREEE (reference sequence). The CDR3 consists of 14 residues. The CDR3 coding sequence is TGTGCCAGCAGCACCTCGGAAGGGCACAATGAGCAGTTCTTC. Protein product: CASSTSEGHNEQFF.

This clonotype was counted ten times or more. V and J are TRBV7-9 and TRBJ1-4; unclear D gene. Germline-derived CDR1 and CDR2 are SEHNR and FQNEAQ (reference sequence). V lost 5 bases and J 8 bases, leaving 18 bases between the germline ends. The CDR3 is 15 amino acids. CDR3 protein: CASSLFPEEREKLFF. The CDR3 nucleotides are TGTGCCAGCAGCCTCTTCCCCGAAGAGAGAGAAAAACTGTTTTTT.

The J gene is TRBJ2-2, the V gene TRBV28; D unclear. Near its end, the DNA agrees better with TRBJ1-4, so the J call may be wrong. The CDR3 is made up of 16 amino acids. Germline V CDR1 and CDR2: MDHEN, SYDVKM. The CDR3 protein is CASSSLSTGEDEKLFF. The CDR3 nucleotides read TGTGCCAGCAGCTCCCTATCGACTGGGGAGGATGAAAAACTGTTTTTT.

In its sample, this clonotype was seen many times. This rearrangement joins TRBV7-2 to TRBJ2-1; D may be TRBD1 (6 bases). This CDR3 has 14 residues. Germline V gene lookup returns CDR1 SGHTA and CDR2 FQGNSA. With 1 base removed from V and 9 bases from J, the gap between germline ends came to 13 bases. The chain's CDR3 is CASSLGDLGGEQFF. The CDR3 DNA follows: TGTGCCAGCAGCTTAGGAGACCTAGGGGGTGAGCAGTTCTTC.

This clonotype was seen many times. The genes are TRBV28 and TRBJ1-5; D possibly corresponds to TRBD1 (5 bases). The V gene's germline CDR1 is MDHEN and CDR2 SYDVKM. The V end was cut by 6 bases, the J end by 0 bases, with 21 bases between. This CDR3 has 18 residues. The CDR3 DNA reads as TGTGCCAGCAGAAGAACCGGGACCGGGACTAATAGCAATCAGCCCCAGCATTTT. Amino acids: CASRRTGTGTNSNQPQHF. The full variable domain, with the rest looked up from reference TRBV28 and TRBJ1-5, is DVKVTQSSRYLVKRTGEKVFLECVQDMDHENMFWYRQDPGLGLRLIYFSYDVKMKEKGDIPEGYSVSREKKERFSLILESASTNQTSMYLCASRRTGTGTNSNQPQHFGDGTRLSIL.

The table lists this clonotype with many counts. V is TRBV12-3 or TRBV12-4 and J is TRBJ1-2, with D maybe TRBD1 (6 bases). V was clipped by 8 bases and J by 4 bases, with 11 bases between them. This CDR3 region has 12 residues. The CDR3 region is CASAGGAYGYTF. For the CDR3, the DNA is TGTGCCAGCGCCGGGGGGGCCTATGGCTACACCTTC.

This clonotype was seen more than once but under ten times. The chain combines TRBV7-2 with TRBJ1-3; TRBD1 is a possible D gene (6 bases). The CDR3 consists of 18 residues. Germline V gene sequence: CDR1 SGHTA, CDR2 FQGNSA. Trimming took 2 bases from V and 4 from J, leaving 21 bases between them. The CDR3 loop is CASSLKRWGARLGNTIYF. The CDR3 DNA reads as TGTGCCAGCAGCTTAAAACGTTGGGGGGCGCGATTAGGAAACACCATATATTTT.

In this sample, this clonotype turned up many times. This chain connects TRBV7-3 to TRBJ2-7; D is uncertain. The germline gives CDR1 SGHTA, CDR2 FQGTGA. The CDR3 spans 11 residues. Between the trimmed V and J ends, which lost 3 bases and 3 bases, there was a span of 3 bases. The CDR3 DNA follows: TGTGCCAGCAGCTTTGTCTACGAGCAGTACTTC. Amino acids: CASSFVYEQYF.

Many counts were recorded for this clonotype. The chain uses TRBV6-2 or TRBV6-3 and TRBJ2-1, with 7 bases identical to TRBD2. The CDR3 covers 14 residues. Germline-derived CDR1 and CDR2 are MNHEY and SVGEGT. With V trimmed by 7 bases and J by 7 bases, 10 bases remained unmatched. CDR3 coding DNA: TGTGCCAGCAATGGAAAGGGACTATCTAATGAGCAGTTCTTC. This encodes CASNGKGLSNEQFF.

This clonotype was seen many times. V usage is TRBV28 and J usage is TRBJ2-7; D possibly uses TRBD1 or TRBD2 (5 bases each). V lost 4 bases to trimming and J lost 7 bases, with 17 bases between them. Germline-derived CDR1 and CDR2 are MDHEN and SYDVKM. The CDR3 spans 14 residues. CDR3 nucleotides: TGTGCCAGCAGTTGGTCAGGGACCGGATCGGAGCAGTACTTC. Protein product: CASSWSGTGSEQYF. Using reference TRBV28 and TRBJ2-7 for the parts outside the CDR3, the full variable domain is DVKVTQSSRYLVKRTGEKVFLECVQDMDHENMFWYRQDPGLGLRLIYFSYDVKMKEKGDIPEGYSVSREKKERFSLILESASTNQTSMYLCASSWSGTGSEQYFGPGTRLTVT.

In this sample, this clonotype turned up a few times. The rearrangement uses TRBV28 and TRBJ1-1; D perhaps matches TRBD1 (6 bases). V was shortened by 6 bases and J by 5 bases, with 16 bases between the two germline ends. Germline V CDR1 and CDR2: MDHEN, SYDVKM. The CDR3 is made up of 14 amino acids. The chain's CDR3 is CASSGQKKGTEAFF. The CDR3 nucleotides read TGTGCCAGCAGCGGACAGAAAAAAGGAACTGAAGCTTTCTTT.